Reported below is one TCR beta chain. The record originates from a study of blood T cells in healthy people across ages. CDR1 and CDR2 from the germline V gene are MNHEY and SVGAGI. CDR3 length: 15 amino acids. The authors ran a second PCR of about 7 to 11 cycles using a sample-barcoded 5' primer and a J-beta primer mix. One entry per CDR3 protein results from TCRdb running MiXCR on the 5' RACE reads. The data show about 720,000 distinct CDR3 sequences, 20% to 25% seen once. Investigators took ten milliliters of peripheral blood from every donor. This same sample was also taken into another study, of T cells of mothers and their children.

The V gene is TRBV6-5, the J gene TRBJ2-5, with 11 bases that match TRBD1. TRBJ2-7 matches the DNA end more closely, so the J call is doubtful. What was sequenced was blood. The origin of this receptor is a boy aged 10-17 years in good health. The CDR3 region is CASSMGQGGSYEQYF. Written as DNA, the CDR3 is TGTGCCAGCAGTATGGGACAGGGGGGCTCCTACGAGCAGTACTTC.